Listed below are T cell receptor beta chains from one sample, sequenced in a study of response to subunit inactivated influenza vaccine. TCRdb re-derived calls from the RT-PCR reads in MiXCR, one entry per CDR3 protein. The table shows around 170,000 distinct CDR3 sequences, with about 10% occurring only once. This sample comprised CD8+ T cells sorted from PBMCs, obtained 23 months after vaccination. Every receptor here comes from a man between 50 and 69 years old who received an inactivated influenza vaccine. The CDR3 runs from the conserved cysteine through the conserved F or W. Where a row states a size, it is once, few, many or the class of an expanded clone; other rows omit it.

clone size,V gene,CDR3 protein
.,TRBV24-1,CATSERGYNQPQHF
few,TRBV25-1,CASSEWGASYNEQFF
.,TRBV20-1,CSARPRASNSPLHF
few,TRBV10-3,CAISESTGGGYYEQYF
many,TRBV15,CATSRFEGAANEQFF
.,TRBV9,CASSDSRGAYNSPLHF
many,TRBV29-1,CSVEADREDQPQHF
few,TRBV7-9,CASSPARTGTVGGYTF
few,TRBV12-3/TRBV12-4,CASSVGSGFSYEQYF
.,TRBV4-1,CASSQGEARHEKLFF
few,TRBV5-1,CASSLAAGSTEAFF
.,TRBV9,CASSVASDSTDTQYF
many,TRBV9,CASSVLGRGETQYF
many,TRBV20-1,CSASPQNTDTQYF
many,TRBV3-1,CASSQETETSGSYRQETQYF
.,TRBV6-2/TRBV6-3,CASNKLAGVSYNEQFF
few,TRBV20-1,CSPIGRTAYEQYF
few,TRBV9,CASGSAGPDTQYF
many,TRBV4-2,CASSQETGSAEAFF
few,TRBV7-9,CASSLFGETGELFF
.,TRBV20-1,CSARNGLGGDEQFF
many,TRBV12-3/TRBV12-4,CASSLGGDMNTEAFF
.,TRBV7-9,CASSLRNLNTEAFF
many,TRBV5-1,CASWDTSNEQYF
.,TRBV27,CASSLIGPDTQYF
.,TRBV2,CASSDLKGYTDTQYF
.,TRBV4-3,CASSQAVTSGSRETQYF
many,TRBV29-1,CSVRGTSGDPNEQFF
few,TRBV7-9,CASSHRDLAKNIQYF
few,TRBV9,CASSVGAGGYEQYF
few,TRBV20-1,CSAKAGTGAYEQYF
few,TRBV6-2/TRBV6-3,CASTLGQSYEQYF
once,TRBV7-2,CASSLDRATYEQYF
few,TRBV2,CASSEAVASVKPGWQFF
.,TRBV25-1,CASRLLGANEQFF
.,TRBV9,CASSRSGTENQPQHF
few,TRBV7-8,CASSLGISPYGYTF
few,TRBV7-2,CASSLKVEQYF
few,TRBV4-1,CASSQLQESNQPQHF
.,TRBV28,CASSLYGGLDYGYTF
few,TRBV4-3,CASSQDYRALDTGELFF
few,TRBV9,CASSVHRDGPNYGYTF
few,TRBV11-2,CASSLGRGPMETQYF
few,TRBV29-1,CSVLLLGGQAFSEQYF
.,TRBV20-1,CSARVGHGELFF
few,TRBV11-2,CASSLLGSVLDEQFF
few,TRBV28,CASSFTIYNEQFF
.,TRBV28,CASRVPATSTGELFF
.,TRBV10-3,CAISDVPGDPVNYGYTF
few,TRBV5-6,CASSSDRGVYEQYF
few,TRBV20-1,CTSASVKLGHYEQYF
few,TRBV9,CASSSGTGNPEQYF
once,TRBV6-2/TRBV6-3,CASTRVADIDTQYF
.,TRBV7-6,CASSQPGDRVLGTGELFF
many,TRBV5-1,CASSSGGIGYEQYF
few,TRBV4-1,CASSRGRDEQYF
many,TRBV7-9,CASSLGSLLNYGYTF
.,TRBV7-8,CARSTNRVQETQYF
few,TRBV11-2,CASSLVVGEDHEQYF